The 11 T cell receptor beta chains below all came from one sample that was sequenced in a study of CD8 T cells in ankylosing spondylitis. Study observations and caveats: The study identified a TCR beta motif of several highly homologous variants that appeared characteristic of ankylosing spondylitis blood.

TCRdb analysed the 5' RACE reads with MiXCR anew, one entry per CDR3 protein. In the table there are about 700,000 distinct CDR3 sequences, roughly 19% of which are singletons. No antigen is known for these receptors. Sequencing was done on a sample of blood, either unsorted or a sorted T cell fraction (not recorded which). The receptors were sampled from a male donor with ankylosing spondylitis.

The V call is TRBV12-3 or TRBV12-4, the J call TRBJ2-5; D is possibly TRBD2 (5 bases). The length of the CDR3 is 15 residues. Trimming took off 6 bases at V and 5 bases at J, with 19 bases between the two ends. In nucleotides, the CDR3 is TGTGCCAGCAGATTGGAGGTCGGCACCGGGGAGACCCAGTACTTC. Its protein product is CASRLEVGTGETQYF.

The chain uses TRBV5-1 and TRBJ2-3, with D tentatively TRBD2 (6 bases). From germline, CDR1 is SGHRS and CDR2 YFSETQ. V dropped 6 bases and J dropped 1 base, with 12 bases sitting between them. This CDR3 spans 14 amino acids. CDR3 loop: CASTKWGGTDTQYF. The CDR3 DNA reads TGCGCCAGCACCAAATGGGGGGGCACAGATACGCAGTATTTT.

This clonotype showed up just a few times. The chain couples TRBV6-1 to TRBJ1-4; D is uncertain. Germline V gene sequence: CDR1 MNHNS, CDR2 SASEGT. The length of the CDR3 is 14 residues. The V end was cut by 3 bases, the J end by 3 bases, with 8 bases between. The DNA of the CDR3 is TGTGCCAGCAGTGAGCACACTTCTAATGAAAAACTGTTTTTT. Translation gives CASSEHTSNEKLFF.

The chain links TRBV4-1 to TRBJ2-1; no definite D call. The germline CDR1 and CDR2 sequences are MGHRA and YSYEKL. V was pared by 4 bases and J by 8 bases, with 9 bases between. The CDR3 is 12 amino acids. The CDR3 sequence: CASSPVGYEQFF. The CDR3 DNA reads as TGCGCCAGCAGCCCCGTGGGATATGAGCAGTTCTTC.

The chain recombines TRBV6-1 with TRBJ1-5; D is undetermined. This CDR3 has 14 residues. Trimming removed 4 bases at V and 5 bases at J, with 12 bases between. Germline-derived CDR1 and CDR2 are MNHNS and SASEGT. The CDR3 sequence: CASSGKKEHQPQHF. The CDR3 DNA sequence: TGTGCCAGCAGTGGAAAGAAAGAACATCAGCCCCAGCATTTT.

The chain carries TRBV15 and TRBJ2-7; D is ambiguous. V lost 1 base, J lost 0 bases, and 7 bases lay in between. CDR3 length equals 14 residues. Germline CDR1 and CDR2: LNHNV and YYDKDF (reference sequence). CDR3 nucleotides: TGTGCCACCAGCAGAGGACGAAGCTCCTACGAGCAGTACTTC. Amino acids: CATSRGRSSYEQYF. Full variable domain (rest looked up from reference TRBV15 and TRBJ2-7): DAMVIQNPRYQVTQFGKPVTLSCSQTLNHNVMYWYQQKSSQAPKLLFHYYDKDFNNEADTPDNFQSRRPNTSFCFLDIRSPGLGDTAMYLCATSRGRSSYEQYFGPGTRLTVT.

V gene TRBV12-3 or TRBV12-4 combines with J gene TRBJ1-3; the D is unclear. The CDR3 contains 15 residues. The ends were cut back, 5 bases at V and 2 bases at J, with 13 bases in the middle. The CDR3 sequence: CASSNSGRAGNTIYF. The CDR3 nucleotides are TGTGCCAGCAGTAATTCCGGACGGGCTGGAAACACCATATATTTT.

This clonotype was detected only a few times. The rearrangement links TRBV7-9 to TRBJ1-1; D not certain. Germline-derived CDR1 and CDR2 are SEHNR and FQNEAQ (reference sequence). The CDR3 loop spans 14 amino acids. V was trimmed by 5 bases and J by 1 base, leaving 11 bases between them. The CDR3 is CASSLQNRNTEAFF. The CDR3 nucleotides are TGTGCCAGCAGCCTCCAGAATAGGAACACTGAAGCTTTCTTT.

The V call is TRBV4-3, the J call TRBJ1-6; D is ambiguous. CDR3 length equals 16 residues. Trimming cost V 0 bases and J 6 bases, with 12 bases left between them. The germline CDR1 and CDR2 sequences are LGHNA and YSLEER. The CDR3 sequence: CASSQDGLGSNSPLHF. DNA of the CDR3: TGCGCCAGCAGCCAAGATGGACTTGGTAGTAATTCACCCCTCCACTTT.

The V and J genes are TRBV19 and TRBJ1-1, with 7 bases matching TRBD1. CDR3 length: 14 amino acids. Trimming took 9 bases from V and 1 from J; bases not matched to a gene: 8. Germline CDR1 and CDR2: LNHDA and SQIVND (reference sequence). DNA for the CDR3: TGTGCCAGCGATCCGGGACAGACGAACACTGAAGCTTTCTTT. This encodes CASDPGQTNTEAFF.

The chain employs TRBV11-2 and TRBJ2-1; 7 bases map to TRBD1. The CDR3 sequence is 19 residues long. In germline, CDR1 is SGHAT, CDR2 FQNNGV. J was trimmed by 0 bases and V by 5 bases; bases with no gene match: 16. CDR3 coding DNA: TGTGCCAGCAGCCCGGGGCGCTGGGGACAGCCTAACTCCTACAATGAGCAGTTCTTC. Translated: CASSPGRWGQPNSYNEQFF.